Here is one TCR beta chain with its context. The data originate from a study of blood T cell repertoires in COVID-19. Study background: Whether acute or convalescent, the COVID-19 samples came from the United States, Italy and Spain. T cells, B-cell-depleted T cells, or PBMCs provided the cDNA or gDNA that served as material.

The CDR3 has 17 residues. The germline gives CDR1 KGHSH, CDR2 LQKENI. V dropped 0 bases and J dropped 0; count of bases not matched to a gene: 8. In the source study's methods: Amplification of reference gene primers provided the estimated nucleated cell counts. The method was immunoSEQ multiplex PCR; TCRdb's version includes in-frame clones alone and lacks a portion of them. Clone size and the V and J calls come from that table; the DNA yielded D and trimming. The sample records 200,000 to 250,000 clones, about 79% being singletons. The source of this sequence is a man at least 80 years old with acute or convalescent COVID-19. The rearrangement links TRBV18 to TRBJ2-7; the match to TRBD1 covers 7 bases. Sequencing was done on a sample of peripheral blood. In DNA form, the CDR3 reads TGTGCCAGCTCACCACCGAATCAGGGGGTTACCTCCTACGAGCAGTACTTC. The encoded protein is CASSPPNQGVTSYEQYF.